Listed below are T cell receptor beta chains from one sample, sequenced in a study of metastatic and nonmetastatic thyroid tumors. TCRdb redid the clone calls on the PCR reads using MiXCR. Of some 30,000 clones in the sample, roughly 4% were seen once. Sequencing was performed on blood. The receptors shown here come from a female donor with papillary thyroid cancer or a benign thyroid nodule (not recorded which). Some clones in this sample may be carry-over from other donors' samples. Both conserved end residues are part of each CDR3. The order of the fields is D gene, J gene, clone size, V gene, CDR3 DNA, CDR3 protein. D genes are given only for firm matches. Clone size appears in some rows only: once, few, many, or a class for an expanded clone.

>TRBD1|TRBJ2-7|.|TRBV27
TGTGCCAGCACTTCCAGGGACAGGGGTGACCAAGAGCAGTACTTC
CASTSRDRGDQEQYF
>.|TRBJ1-4|few|TRBV28
TGTGCCAGCAGTTTACTCGGGACTTTTCGTAATGAAAAACTGTTTTTT
CASSLLGTFRNEKLFF
>.|TRBJ1-1|few|TRBV6-5
TGTGCCAGCAGTTCCGGGACTTCTGTCACTGAAGCTTTCTTT
CASSSGTSVTEAFF
>.|TRBJ2-5|many|TRBV18
TGTGCCAGCTCACCAAAACGATCTGGCGGGGAAGAGACCCAGTACTTC
CASSPKRSGGEETQYF
>.|TRBJ2-2|few|TRBV19
TGTGCCAGTAGTATGGACTTAGCGAACACCGGGGAGCCGTTTTTT
CASSMDLANTGEPFF
>.|TRBJ2-7|few|TRBV6-2/TRBV6-3
TGTGCCAGCAGCTACCTCACCTACGAGCAGTACTTC
CASSYLTYEQYF
>.|TRBJ1-6|medium-sized|TRBV28
TGTGCCAGCAGTTTAACAGGGCTTGGATCACCCCTCCACTTT
CASSLTGLGSPLHF
>.|TRBJ1-3|many|TRBV4-1
TGCGCCAGCAGCCAGCCGATGAGCTCTGGAAACACCATATATTTT
CASSQPMSSGNTIYF
>TRBD2|TRBJ2-2|.|TRBV28
TGTGCCAGCAGTTTTGGGGGGGTAGACACCGGGGAGCTGTTTTTT
CASSFGGVDTGELFF
>.|TRBJ1-5|few|TRBV6-1
TGTGCCAGCAGTGAAGTGGCAGGGGCCAATCAGCCCCAGCATTTT
CASSEVAGANQPQHF
>.|TRBJ2-7|few|TRBV6-1
TGTGCCAGCAGTGACAGCTCCTACGAGCAGTACTTC
CASSDSSYEQYF
>TRBD1|TRBJ2-7|.|TRBV27
TGTGCCAGCAATTCCAGGGACAGGGGTGCCCAGGAGCAGTACTTC
CASNSRDRGAQEQYF
>TRBD1|TRBJ2-5|many|TRBV28
TGTGCCAGCAGTCCGGACAGGGGGCGGGACCAAGAGACCCAGTACTTC
CASSPDRGRDQETQYF
>.|TRBJ1-6|few|TRBV5-1
TGCGCCAGCAGCTCCAGCTCCTATAATTCACCCCTCCACTTT
CASSSSSYNSPLHF
>TRBD1|TRBJ1-2|.|TRBV27
TGTGCCAGCAGTTGGTCACAGGGGTACTATGGCTACACCTTC
CASSWSQGYYGYTF
>TRBD2|TRBJ2-7|many|TRBV7-9
TGTGCCAGCAGCATTAGCGGGCGATCCTACGAGCAGTACTTC
CASSISGRSYEQYF
>.|TRBJ1-2|many|TRBV2
TGTGCCAGCAGTGATGGGAGGGACTATGGCTACACCTTC
CASSDGRDYGYTF
>TRBD2|TRBJ2-7|medium-sized|TRBV28
TGTGCCAGCAGTTACGGACTAGTAGGCGATAGCTCCTACGAGCAGTACTTC
CASSYGLVGDSSYEQYF
>TRBD1|TRBJ1-6|few|TRBV9
TGTGCCAGCAGCGGACAGGGGGCGAATTCACCCCTCCACTTT
CASSGQGANSPLHF
>TRBD1|TRBJ2-7|few|TRBV6-2/TRBV6-3
TGTGCCAGCACCATGACAGGGGGGAAGTACGAGCAGTACTTC
CASTMTGGKYEQYF
>TRBD2|TRBJ2-5|many|TRBV28
TGTGCCAGCAGTTTGGCTAGCGGGATACAGACCCAGTACTTC
CASSLASGIQTQYF
>TRBD2|TRBJ2-3|many|TRBV15
TGTGCCACCAGCAAGGGACTAGCGGTTAGCACAGATACGCAGTATTTT
CATSKGLAVSTDTQYF
>TRBD2|TRBJ2-3|.|TRBV30
TGTGCCTCTAGGGCGGGAGGGGGCGGAGATACGCAGTATTTT
CASRAGGGGDTQYF
>.|TRBJ1-5|medium-sized|TRBV27
TGTGCCAGCAGCTATCCTGGGCCCCAGCATTTT
CASSYPGPQHF
>.|TRBJ1-2|.|TRBV11-2
TGTGCCAGCAGCCCGGCCCGGGGGGGCGACTACACCTTC
CASSPARGGDYTF
>.|TRBJ1-1|few|TRBV27
TGTGCCAGCAGTTTATGGAGGGGCACTGAAGCTTTCTTT
CASSLWRGTEAFF
>TRBD1|TRBJ1-4|few|TRBV28
TGTGCCAGCAGTTTATCGGCAGGGGGGCGAGGAAAACTGTTTTTT
CASSLSAGGRGKLFF
>.|TRBJ1-2|.|TRBV6-1
TGTGCCACTAGGACAGCTAACTATGGCTACACCTTC
CATRTANYGYTF
>.|TRBJ2-5|.|TRBV18
TGTGCCAGCTCACCACGGCAGGGCGCGGAGACCCAGTACTTC
CASSPRQGAETQYF